The sequence of this TCR beta chain was determined in a study of post-analysis software for immune sequencing data. Overall study: The disease courses spanned relapsing-remitting, secondary progressive and progressive-relapsing forms of multiple sclerosis. Points from the study as a whole: TRBV5-6, TRBV5-1 and TRBV20-1 were among four or five TRBV segments more frequent in patients than controls. Under F measure analysis, samples from one preparation batch co-clustered strongly. Compared with controls, patients showed significantly lower normalized Chao1 diversity.

V was pared by 3 bases and J by 3 bases, with 12 bases between. This CDR3 spans 15 amino acids. For this clonotype: The antigen remains undetermined.

The TCR beta cDNA libraries carried unique molecular identifiers. T cells numbering roughly 1 to 10 million yielded cDNA molecules that totaled about 500,000. TCRdb passed the PCR reads through MiXCR, listing each CDR3 protein once. This sample has roughly 410,000 distinct CDR3 sequences, with approximately 38% found just once. The chain combines TRBV12-3 or TRBV12-4 with TRBJ1-5; D perhaps matches TRBD1 (5 bases). This clonotype was sampled from a girl aged 10-17 years with multiple sclerosis. The sequencing sample was made of blood. The CDR3 spells CASSFAGSNNQPQHF. Written as DNA, the CDR3 is TGTGCCAGCAGTTTTGCAGGGTCGAACAATCAGCCCCAGCATTTT.